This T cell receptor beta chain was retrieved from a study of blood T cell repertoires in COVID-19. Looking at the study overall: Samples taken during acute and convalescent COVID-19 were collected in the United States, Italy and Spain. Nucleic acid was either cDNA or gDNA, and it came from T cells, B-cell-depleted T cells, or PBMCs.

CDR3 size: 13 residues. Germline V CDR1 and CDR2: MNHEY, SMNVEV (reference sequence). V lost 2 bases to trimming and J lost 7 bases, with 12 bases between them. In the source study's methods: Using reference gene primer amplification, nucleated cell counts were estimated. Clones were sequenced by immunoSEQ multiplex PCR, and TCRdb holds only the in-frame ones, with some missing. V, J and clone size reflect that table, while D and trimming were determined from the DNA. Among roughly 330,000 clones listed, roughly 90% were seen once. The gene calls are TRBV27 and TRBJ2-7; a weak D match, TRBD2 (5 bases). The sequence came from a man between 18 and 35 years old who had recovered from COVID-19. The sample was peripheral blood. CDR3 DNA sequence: TGTGCCAGCAGTTTACCCGGAGGCAGAGAGCAGTACTTC. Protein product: CASSLPGGREQYF.